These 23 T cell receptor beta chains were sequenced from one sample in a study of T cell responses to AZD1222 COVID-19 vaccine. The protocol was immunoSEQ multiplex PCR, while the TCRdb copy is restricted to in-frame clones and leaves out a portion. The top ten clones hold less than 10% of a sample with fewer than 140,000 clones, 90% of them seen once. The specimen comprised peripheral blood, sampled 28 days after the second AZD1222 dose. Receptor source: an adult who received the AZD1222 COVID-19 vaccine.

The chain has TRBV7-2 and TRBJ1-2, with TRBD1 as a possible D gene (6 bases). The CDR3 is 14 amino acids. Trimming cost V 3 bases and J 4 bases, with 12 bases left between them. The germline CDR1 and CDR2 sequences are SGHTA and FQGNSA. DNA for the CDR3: TGTGCCAGCAGCTTGGGGGGGCTTGGCTATGGCTACACCTTC. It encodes CASSLGGLGYGYTF.

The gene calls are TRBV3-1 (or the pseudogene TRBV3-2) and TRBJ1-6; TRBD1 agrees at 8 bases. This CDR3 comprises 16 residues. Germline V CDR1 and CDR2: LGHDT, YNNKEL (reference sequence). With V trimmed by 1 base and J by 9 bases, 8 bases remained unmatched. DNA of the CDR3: TGTGCCAGCAGCCAAGGCCCCGGGACAGGAACTTCACCCCTCCACTTT. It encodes CASSQGPGTGTSPLHF.

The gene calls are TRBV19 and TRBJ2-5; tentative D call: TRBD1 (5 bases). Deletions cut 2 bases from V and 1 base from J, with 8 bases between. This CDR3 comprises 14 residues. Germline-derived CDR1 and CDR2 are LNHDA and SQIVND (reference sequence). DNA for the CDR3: TGTGCCAGTAGTATACAGGGTGCCCAAGAGACCCAGTACTTC. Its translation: CASSIQGAQETQYF. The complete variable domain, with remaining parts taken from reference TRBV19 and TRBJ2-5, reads DGGITQSPKYLFRKEGQNVTLSCEQNLNHDAMYWYRQDPGQGLRLIYYSQIVNDFQKGDIAEGYSVSREKKESFPLTVTSAQKNPTAFYLCASSIQGAQETQYFGPGTRLLVL.

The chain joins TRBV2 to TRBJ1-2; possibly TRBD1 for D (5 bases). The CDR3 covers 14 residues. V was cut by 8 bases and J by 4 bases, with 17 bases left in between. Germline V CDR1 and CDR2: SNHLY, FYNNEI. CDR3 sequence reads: CASAGATFGYGYTF. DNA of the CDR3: TGTGCCAGCGCCGGGGCTACATTCGGCTATGGCTACACCTTC. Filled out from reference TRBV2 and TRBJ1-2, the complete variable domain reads EPEVTQTPSHQVTQMGQEVILRCVPISNHLYFYWYRQILGQKVEFLVSFYNNEISEKSEIFDDQFSVERPDGSNFTLKIRSTKLEDSAMYFCASAGATFGYGYTFGSGTRLTVV.

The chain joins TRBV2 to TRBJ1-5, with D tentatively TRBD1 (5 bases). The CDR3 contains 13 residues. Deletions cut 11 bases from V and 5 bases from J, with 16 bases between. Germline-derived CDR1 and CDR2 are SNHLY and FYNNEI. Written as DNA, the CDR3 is TGTGCCCGGCGGGGGGAAAGGGATCAGCCCCAGCATTTT. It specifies CARRGERDQPQHF.

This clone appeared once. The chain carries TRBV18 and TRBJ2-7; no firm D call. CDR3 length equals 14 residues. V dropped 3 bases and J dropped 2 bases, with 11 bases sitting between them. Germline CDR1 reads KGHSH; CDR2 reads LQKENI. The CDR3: CASSPNRETYEQYF. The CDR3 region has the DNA TGTGCCAGCTCACCGAACCGAGAAACCTACGAGCAGTACTTC.

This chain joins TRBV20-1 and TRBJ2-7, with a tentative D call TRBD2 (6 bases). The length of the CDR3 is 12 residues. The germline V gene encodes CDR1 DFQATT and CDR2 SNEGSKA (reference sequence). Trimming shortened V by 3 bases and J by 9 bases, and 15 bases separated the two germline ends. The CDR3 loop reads CSASRGDDRQYF. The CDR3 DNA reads TGCAGTGCTAGTCGCGGGGACGATCGGCAGTACTTC.

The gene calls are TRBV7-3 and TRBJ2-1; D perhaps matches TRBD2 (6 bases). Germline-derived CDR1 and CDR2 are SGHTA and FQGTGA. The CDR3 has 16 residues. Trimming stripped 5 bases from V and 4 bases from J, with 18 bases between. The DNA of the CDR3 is TGTGCCAGCAGCCTCGCAGGTAGCGGTTCGTACAATGAGCAGTTCTTC. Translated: CASSLAGSGSYNEQFF.

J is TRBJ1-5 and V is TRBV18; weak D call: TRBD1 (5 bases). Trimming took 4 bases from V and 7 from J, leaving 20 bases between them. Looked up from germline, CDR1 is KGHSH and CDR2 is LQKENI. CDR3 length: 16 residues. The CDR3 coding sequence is TGTGCCAGCTCACAACAGGACACTTTGGTGGGACAGCCCCAGCATTTT. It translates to CASSQQDTLVGQPQHF.

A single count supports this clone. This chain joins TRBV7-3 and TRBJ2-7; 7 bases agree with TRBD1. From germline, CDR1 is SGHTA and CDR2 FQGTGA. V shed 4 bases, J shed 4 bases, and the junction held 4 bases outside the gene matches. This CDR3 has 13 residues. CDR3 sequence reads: CASSSATGYEQYF. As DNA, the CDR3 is TGTGCCAGCAGCTCCGCGACAGGGTACGAGCAGTACTTC.

The CDR3 spells CASSRTGGLTDTQYF. CDR3 nucleotide sequence: TGTGCCAGCTCAAGAACAGGGGGCTTAACAGATACGCAGTATTTT. This rearrangement joins TRBV25-1 to TRBJ2-3, with TRBD1 identical over 9 bases. V lost 8 bases, J lost 3 bases, and 9 bases stayed unmatched. The CDR3 sequence is 15 residues long. Germline CDR1 reads MGHDK; CDR2 reads SYGVNS. The entire variable domain, with the rest obtained from reference TRBV25-1 and TRBJ2-3, is as follows: EADIYQTPRYLVIGTGKKITLECSQTMGHDKMYWYQQDPGMELHLIHYSYGVNSTEKGDLSSESTVSRIRTEHFPLTLESARPSHTSQYLCASSRTGGLTDTQYFGPGTRLTVL.

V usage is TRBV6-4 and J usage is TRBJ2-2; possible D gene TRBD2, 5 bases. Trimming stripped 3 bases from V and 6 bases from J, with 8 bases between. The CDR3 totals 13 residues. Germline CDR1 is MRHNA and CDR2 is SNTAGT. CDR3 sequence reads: CASSEGGAGELFF. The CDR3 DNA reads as TGTGCCAGCAGTGAAGGAGGAGCCGGGGAGCTGTTTTTT.

The CDR3 DNA sequence: TGTGCCAGCAGCGTAGGGGGGGGAGATTCACCCCTCCACTTT. Translating it yields CASSVGGGDSPLHF. This rearrangement joins TRBV9 to TRBJ1-6, with D possibly TRBD1 on 5 matching bases. The CDR3 has 14 residues. Trimming cost V 0 bases and J 8 bases, with 9 bases left between them. Per the germline V gene, CDR1 is SGDLS and CDR2 is YYNGEE. The full variable domain, in which reference TRBV9 and TRBJ1-6 provide the parts outside the CDR3, is DSGVTQTPKHLITATGQRVTLRCSPRSGDLSVYWYQQSLDQGLQFLIQYYNGEERAKGNILERFSAQQFPDLHSELNLSSLELGDSALYFCASSVGGGDSPLHFGNGTRLTVT.

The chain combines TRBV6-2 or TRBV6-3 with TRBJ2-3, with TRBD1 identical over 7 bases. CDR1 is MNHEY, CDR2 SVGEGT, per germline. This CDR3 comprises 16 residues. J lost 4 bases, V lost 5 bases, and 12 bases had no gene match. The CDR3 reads CASSLRTGSGPDTQYF. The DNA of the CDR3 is TGTGCCAGCAGTCTAAGGACAGGCTCCGGTCCAGATACGCAGTATTTT.

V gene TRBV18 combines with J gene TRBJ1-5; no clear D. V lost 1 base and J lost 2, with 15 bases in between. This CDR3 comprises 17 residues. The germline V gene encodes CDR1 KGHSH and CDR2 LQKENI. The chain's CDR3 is CASSPQYSISGNQPQHF. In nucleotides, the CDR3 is TGTGCCAGCTCACCACAATACTCTATATCCGGCAATCAGCCCCAGCATTTT.

CDR3 in amino acids: CASSLEWGSYEQYF. CDR3 nucleotide sequence: TGTGCCAGCAGCTTGGAATGGGGCTCCTACGAGCAGTACTTC. The chain combines TRBV5-5 with TRBJ2-7; D unclear. Trimming removed 0 bases at V and 0 bases at J, with 7 bases between. The CDR3 extends over 14 amino acids. Germline V gene data show CDR1 as SGHKS and CDR2 as YYEKEE (reference sequence).

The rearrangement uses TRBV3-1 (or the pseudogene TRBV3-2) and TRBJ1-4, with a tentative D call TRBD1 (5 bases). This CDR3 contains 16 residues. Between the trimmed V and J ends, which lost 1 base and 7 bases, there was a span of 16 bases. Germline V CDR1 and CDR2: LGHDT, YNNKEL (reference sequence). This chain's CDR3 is CASSQGPAGTSEKLFF. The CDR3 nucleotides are TGTGCCAGCAGCCAAGGCCCCGCCGGGACGAGTGAAAAACTGTTTTTT.

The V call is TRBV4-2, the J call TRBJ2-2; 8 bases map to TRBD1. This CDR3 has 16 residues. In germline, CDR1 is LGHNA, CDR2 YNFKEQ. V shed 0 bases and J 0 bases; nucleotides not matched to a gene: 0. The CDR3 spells CASSQEQGANTGELFF. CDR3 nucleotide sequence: TGTGCCAGCAGCCAAGAACAGGGGGCGAACACCGGGGAGCTGTTTTTT.

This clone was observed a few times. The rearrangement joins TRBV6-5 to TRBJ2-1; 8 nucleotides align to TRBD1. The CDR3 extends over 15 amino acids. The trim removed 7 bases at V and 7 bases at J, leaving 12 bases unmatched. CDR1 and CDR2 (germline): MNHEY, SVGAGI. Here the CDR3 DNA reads TGTGCCAGCACTACCGGGACAGGCCAGTCAAATGAGCAGTTCTTC. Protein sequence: CASTTGTGQSNEQFF.

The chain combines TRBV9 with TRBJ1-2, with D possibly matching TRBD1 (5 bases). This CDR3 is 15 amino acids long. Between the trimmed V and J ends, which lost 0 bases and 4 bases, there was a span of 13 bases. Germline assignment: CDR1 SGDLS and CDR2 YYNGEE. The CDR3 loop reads CASSVEPGVTYGYTF. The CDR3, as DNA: TGTGCCAGCAGCGTAGAACCGGGGGTTACCTATGGCTACACCTTC. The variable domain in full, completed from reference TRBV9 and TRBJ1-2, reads DSGVTQTPKHLITATGQRVTLRCSPRSGDLSVYWYQQSLDQGLQFLIQYYNGEERAKGNILERFSAQQFPDLHSELNLSSLELGDSALYFCASSVEPGVTYGYTFGSGTRLTVV.

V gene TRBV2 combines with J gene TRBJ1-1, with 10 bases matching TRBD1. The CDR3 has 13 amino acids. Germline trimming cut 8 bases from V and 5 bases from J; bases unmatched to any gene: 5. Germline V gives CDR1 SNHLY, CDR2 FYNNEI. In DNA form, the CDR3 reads TGTGCCAGCGCGGGACAGGGGTGGACTGAAGCTTTCTTT. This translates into CASAGQGWTEAFF.

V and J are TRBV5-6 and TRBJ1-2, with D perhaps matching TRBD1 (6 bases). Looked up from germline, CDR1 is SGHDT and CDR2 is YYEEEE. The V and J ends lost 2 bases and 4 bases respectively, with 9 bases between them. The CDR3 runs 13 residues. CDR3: CASSFAGAYGYTF. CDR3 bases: TGTGCCAGCAGCTTTGCAGGGGCCTATGGCTACACCTTC.

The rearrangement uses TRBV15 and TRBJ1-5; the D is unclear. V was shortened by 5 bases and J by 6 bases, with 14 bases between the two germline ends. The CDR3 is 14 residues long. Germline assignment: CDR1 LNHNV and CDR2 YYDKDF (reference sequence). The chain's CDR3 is CATSGSRGFQPQHF. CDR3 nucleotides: TGTGCCACCAGCGGTTCTCGGGGTTTTCAGCCCCAGCATTTT.